The next 18 T cell receptor beta chains were all read from a single sample in a study of blood T cell repertoires in COVID-19. Only in-frame clones appear in the TCRdb table, and some are missing; sequencing was by immunoSEQ multiplex PCR. Of roughly 250,000 clones in the sample, more than 85% were seen once. The sequenced sample consisted of peripheral blood. The receptors were gathered from a person aged 18-35 years with COVID-19, enrolled during active disease.

The V call is TRBV5-6, the J call TRBJ2-5; D unresolved. Germline CDR1 reads SGHDT; CDR2 reads YYEEEE. The germline V and J ends were trimmed by 4 bases and 1 base, with 2 bases remaining between them. The CDR3 extends over 11 amino acids. The CDR3 DNA is TGTGCCAGCAGCCTCCAAGAGACCCAGTACTTC. Its protein is CASSLQETQYF.

The chain recombines TRBV28 with TRBJ1-5; a possible D gene is TRBD1 (5 bases). Germline-derived CDR1 and CDR2 are MDHEN and SYDVKM. Trimming pared 10 bases from V and 4 bases from J, leaving 14 bases between. The CDR3 is 13 amino acids. This CDR3 reads CATSRQQNQPQHF. In DNA, the CDR3 is TGTGCCACATCCCGACAGCAAAATCAGCCCCAGCATTTT.

The V and J genes are TRBV10-3 and TRBJ2-3; 8 bases line up with TRBD1. The CDR3 has 15 residues. J lost 1 base, V lost 8 bases, and 8 bases had no gene match. Germline V lookup: CDR1 ENHRY, CDR2 SYGVKD. The CDR3 reads CAIGQGGGGTDTQYF. CDR3 nucleotides: TGTGCCATCGGACAGGGTGGTGGGGGCACAGATACGCAGTATTTT.

The chain carries TRBV9 and TRBJ1-4, with D tentatively TRBD1 (5 bases). Trimming shortened V by 2 bases and J by 3 bases, and 20 bases separated the two germline ends. This CDR3 is 18 amino acids long. Per germline, CDR1 SGDLS and CDR2 YYNGEE. The CDR3 loop is CASSVGFGSGTPNEKLFF. For the CDR3, the DNA is TGTGCCAGCAGCGTTGGATTCGGTTCCGGGACTCCTAATGAAAAACTGTTTTTT.

The chain employs TRBV24-1 and TRBJ2-1; D is perhaps TRBD1 (5 bases). Trimming shortened V by 3 bases and J by 2 bases, and 10 bases separated the two germline ends. Looked up from germline, CDR1 is KGHDR and CDR2 is SFDVKD. CDR3 size: 15 residues. The CDR3 reads CATSDVGAAYNEQFF. As DNA, the CDR3 is TGTGCCACCAGTGATGTTGGGGCAGCCTACAATGAGCAGTTCTTC.

This clone was detected once. This chain joins TRBV6-9 and TRBJ1-5; D gene ambiguous. Germline loops: CDR1 MNHGY, CDR2 SVAAGI. V dropped 4 bases and J dropped 4 bases, with 8 bases sitting between them. The CDR3 has 13 residues. CDR3 in amino acids: CASSSPRNQPQHF. The DNA for the CDR3 is TGTGCCAGCAGTTCTCCGAGGAATCAGCCCCAGCATTTT.

This chain joins TRBV6-5 and TRBJ2-1, with TRBD1 identical over 9 bases. The CDR3 spans 13 residues. Trimming cost V 6 bases and J 10 bases; bases outside gene matches: 7. Germline V lookup: CDR1 MNHEY, CDR2 SVGAGI. The CDR3 protein is CASSRTGVGEQFF. The CDR3 region has the DNA TGTGCCAGCAGCCGGACAGGGGTAGGGGAGCAGTTCTTC.

J is TRBJ1-6 and V is TRBV5-5; tentatively, D is TRBD1 (6 bases). The CDR3 consists of 12 residues. The ends were cut back, 6 bases at V and 12 bases at J, with 13 bases in the middle. The germline CDR1 and CDR2 sequences are SGHKS and YYEKEE (reference sequence). The CDR3 spells CASTTGGGPLHF. CDR3 nucleotide sequence: TGTGCCAGCACGACAGGTGGGGGACCCCTCCACTTT. The full variable domain, completed using reference TRBV5-5 and TRBJ1-6, is DAGVTQSPTHLIKTRGQQVTLRCSPISGHKSVSWYQQVLGQGPQFIFQYYEKEERGRGNFPDRFSARQFPNYSSELNVNALLLGDSALYLCASTTGGGPLHFGNGTRLTVT.

As DNA, the CDR3 is TGTGCCAGCAGTAACCCTGAGGGCAATCAGCCCCAGCATTTT. It codes for CASSNPEGNQPQHF. The rearrangement links TRBV6-6 to TRBJ1-5; D not certain. The CDR3 runs to 14 residues. CDR1 and CDR2 from the germline V gene are MNHNY and SVGAGI (reference sequence). Trimming shortened V by 5 bases and J by 2 bases, and 10 bases separated the two germline ends.

This clone was detected a few times. The chain combines TRBV2 with TRBJ1-1; 10 nucleotides agree with TRBD1. This CDR3 is built from 13 residues. V was pared by 10 bases and J by 3 bases, with 5 bases of the junction left unmatched. Germline CDR1 is SNHLY and CDR2 is FYNNEI. The CDR3 DNA sequence: TGTGCCACGGACAGGGGGATGGACACTGAAGCTTTCTTT. It specifies CATDRGMDTEAFF.

The chain combines TRBV7-2 with TRBJ2-5; TRBD1 agrees at 9 bases. The CDR3 totals 15 residues. From germline, CDR1 is SGHTA and CDR2 FQGNSA. V lost 5 bases to trimming and J lost 6 bases; unmatched junction nucleotides: 10. For the CDR3, the DNA is TGTGCCAGCAGCGCTAGACAGGGGGAAATAAAGACCCAGTACTTC. Amino acids: CASSARQGEIKTQYF.

V usage is TRBV11-2 and J usage is TRBJ1-4, with D perhaps matching TRBD1 (5 bases). Looked up from germline, CDR1 is SGHAT and CDR2 is FQNNGV. Deletions cut 6 bases from V and 0 bases from J, with 11 bases between. The length of the CDR3 is 15 residues. CDR3 in DNA: TGTGCCAGCAGGTTGACAGTCGCAACTAATGAAAAACTGTTTTTT. Translated: CASRLTVATNEKLFF.

The CDR3 DNA sequence: TGTGCCAGCAGTTGGACTAGCGGGGGTTACAATGAGCAGTTCTTC. Amino acids: CASSWTSGGYNEQFF. J is TRBJ2-1 and V is TRBV27; 13 positions match TRBD2. Trimming took 4 bases from V and 4 from J; bases not matched to a gene: 1. The CDR3 extends over 15 amino acids. CDR1 is MNHEY and CDR2 is SMNVEV in the germline V gene (reference sequence).

This rearrangement joins TRBV2 to TRBJ1-1; 9 nucleotides align to TRBD1. The CDR3 is 14 amino acids. V shed 6 bases, J shed 2 bases, and the junction held 4 bases outside the gene matches. CDR1 and CDR2 from the germline V gene are SNHLY and FYNNEI. The CDR3 sequence is CASRNRGQNTEAFF. CDR3 nucleotide sequence: TGTGCCAGCAGGAACAGGGGGCAAAACACTGAAGCTTTCTTT.

This chain uses TRBV19 with TRBJ2-7; 8 bases are shared with TRBD2. This CDR3 comprises 15 residues. Germline V gives CDR1 LNHDA, CDR2 SQIVND (reference sequence). The V and J ends lost 1 base and 4 bases, in that order; junction bases with no gene match: 6. CDR3 sequence: CASSIGPAGDYEQYF. For the CDR3, the DNA is TGTGCCAGTAGTATAGGCCCAGCGGGAGATTACGAGCAGTACTTC.

This chain joins TRBV4-1 and TRBJ1-1; unclear D gene. Germline CDR1 reads MGHRA; CDR2 reads YSYEKL. The CDR3 is 15 amino acids. Trimming shortened V by 1 base and J by 2 bases, and 11 bases separated the two germline ends. CDR3 nucleotides: TGCGCCAGCAGCCAAGGTAGAGGGTTAAACACTGAAGCTTTCTTT. It codes for CASSQGRGLNTEAFF.

Only one count was recorded for this clone. The chain couples TRBV27 to TRBJ2-3, with D tentatively TRBD2 (7 bases). The CDR3 loop spans 17 amino acids. V was trimmed by 4 bases and J by 5 bases, leaving 22 bases between them. Germline-derived CDR1 and CDR2 are MNHEY and SMNVEV (reference sequence). CDR3 region: CASSSQGTQGGGDTQYF. CDR3 DNA: TGTGCCAGCAGTTCCCAGGGTACCCAGGGAGGGGGAGATACGCAGTATTTT.

V gene TRBV7-3 combines with J gene TRBJ2-3, with 9 bases fitting TRBD2. This CDR3 has 16 residues. Germline-derived CDR1 and CDR2 are SGHTA and FQGTGA. With V trimmed by 5 bases and J by 5 bases, 11 bases remained unmatched. CDR3 DNA sequence: TGTGCCAGCAGCCGCGAGGGGTCAGCGGGAGGAGATACGCAGTATTTT. It specifies CASSREGSAGGDTQYF.